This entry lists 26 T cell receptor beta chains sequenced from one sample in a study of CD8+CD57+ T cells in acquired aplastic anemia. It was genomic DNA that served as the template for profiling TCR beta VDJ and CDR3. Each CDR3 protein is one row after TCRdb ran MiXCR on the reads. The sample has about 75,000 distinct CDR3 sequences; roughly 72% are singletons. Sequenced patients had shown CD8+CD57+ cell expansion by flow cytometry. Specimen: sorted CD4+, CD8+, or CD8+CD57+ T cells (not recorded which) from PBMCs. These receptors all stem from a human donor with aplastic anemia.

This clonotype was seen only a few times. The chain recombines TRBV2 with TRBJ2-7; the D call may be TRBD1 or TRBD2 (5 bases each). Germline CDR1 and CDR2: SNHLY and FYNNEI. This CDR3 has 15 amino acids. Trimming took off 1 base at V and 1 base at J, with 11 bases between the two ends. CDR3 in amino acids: CASSEGDSGSYEQYF. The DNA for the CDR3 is TGTGCCAGCAGTGAAGGTGACAGCGGTTCCTACGAGCAGTACTTC.

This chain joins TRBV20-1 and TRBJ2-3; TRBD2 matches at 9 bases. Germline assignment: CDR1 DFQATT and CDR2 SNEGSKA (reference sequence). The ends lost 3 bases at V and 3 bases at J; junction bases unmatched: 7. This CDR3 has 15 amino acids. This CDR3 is CSASNPSGKTDTQYF. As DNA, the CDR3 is TGCAGTGCTAGTAATCCTAGCGGGAAAACAGATACGCAGTATTTT.

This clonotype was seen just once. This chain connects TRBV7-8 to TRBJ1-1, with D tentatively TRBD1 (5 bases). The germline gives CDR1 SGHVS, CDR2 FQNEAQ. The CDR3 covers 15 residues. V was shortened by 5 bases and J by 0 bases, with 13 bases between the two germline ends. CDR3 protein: CASSRSGAMNTEAFF. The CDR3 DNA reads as TGTGCCAGCAGCCGATCCGGGGCCATGAACACTGAAGCTTTCTTT.

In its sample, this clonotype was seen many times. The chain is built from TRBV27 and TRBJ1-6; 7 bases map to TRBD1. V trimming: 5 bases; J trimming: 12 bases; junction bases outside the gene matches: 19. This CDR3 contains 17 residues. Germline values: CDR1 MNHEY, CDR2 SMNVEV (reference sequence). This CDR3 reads CASSQDREVYPSRPLHF. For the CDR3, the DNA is TGTGCCAGCAGTCAAGACAGGGAGGTGTACCCCTCTCGACCCCTCCACTTT.

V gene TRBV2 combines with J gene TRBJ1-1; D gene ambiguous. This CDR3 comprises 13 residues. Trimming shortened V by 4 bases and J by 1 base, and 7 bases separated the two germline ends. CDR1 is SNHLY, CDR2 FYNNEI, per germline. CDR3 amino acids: CASSVIGNTEAFF. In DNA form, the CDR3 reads TGTGCCAGCAGTGTGATCGGGAACACTGAAGCTTTCTTT.

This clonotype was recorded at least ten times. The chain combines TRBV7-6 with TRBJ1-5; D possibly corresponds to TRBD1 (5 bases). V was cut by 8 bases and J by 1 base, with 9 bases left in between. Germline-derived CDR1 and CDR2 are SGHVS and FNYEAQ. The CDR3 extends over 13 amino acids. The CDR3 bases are TGTGCCAGCCAGGGAGGCAGCAATCAGCCCCAGCATTTT. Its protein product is CASQGGSNQPQHF.

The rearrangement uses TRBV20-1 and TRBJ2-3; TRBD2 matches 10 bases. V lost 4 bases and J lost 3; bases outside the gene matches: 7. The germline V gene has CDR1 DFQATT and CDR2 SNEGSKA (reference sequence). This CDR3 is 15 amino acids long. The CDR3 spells CSANPSGGRTDTQYF. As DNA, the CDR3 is TGCAGTGCTAACCCTAGCGGGGGCAGGACAGATACGCAGTATTTT.

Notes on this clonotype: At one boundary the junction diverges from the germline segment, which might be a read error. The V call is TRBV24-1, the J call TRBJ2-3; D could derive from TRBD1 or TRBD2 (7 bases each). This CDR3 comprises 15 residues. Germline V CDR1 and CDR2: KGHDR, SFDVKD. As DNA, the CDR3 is TGTGCCACCAGTGATCCCAGGGGGGGGACAGATACGCAGTATTTC. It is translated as CATSDPRGGTDTQYF.

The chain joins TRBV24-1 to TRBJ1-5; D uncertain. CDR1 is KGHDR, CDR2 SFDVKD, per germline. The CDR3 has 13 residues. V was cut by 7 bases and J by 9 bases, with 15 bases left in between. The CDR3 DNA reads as TGTGCCACCAGCGTTACACCCCTGGGGCCCCAGCATTTT. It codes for CATSVTPLGPQHF.

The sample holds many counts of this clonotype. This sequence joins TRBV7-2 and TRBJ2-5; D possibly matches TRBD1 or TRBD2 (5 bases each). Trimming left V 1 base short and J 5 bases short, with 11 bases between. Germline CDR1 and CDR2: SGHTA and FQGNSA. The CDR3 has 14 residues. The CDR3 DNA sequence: TGTGCCAGCAGCTTAGAGTGGGGGTCGGAGACCCAGTACTTC. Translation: CASSLEWGSETQYF.

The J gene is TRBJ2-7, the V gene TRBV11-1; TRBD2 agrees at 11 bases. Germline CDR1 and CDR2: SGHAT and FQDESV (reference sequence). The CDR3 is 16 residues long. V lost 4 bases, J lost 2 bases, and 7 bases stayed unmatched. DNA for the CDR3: TGTGCCAGCAGCTCCCTAGCGGGACTAGCGGCCTACGAGCAGTACTTC. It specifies CASSSLAGLAAYEQYF.

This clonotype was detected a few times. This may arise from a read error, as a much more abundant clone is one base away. The CDR3 bases are TGTGCCAGCAGCTTTTTGTCCTACGAGCAGTTCTTC. This sequence encodes CASSFLSYEQFF. The chain recombines TRBV7-9 with TRBJ2-7; D ambiguous. The DNA matches TRBJ2-1 better at its end, which makes the J call doubtful. CDR3 length equals 12 residues. Germline V gene lookup returns CDR1 SEHNR and CDR2 FQNEAQ (reference sequence).

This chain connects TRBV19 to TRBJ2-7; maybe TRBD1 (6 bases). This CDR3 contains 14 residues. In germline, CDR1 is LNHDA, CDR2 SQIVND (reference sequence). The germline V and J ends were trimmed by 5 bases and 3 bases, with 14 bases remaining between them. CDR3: CASSLKGDIYEQYF. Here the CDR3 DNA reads TGTGCCAGTAGTTTGAAGGGGGATATCTACGAGCAGTACTTC.

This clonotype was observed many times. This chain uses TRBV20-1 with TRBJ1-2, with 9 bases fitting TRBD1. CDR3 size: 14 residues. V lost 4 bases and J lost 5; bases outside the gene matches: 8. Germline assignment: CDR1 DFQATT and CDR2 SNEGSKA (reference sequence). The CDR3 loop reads CSAKNRGPGYGYTF. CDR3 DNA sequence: TGCAGTGCTAAAAACAGGGGGCCGGGGTATGGCTACACCTTC.

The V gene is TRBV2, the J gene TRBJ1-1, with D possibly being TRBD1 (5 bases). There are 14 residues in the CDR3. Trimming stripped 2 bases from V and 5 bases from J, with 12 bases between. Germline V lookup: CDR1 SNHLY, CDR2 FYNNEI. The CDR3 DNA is TGTGCCAGCAGTGAACAGGGCGAAGGAACTGAAGCTTTCTTT. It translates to CASSEQGEGTEAFF.

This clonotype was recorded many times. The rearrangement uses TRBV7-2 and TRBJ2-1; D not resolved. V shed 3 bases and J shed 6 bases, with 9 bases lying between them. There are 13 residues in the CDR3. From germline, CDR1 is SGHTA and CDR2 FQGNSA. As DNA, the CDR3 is TGTGCCAGCAGCTTGGCCGGCGCCAATGAGCAGTTCTTC. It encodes CASSLAGANEQFF.

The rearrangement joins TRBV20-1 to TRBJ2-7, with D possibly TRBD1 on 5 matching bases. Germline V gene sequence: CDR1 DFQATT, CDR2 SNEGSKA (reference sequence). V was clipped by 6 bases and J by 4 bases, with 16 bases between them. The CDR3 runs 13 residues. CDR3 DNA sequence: TGCAGTGCAGAGAGGACACACACATACGAGCAGTACTTC. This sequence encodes CSAERTHTYEQYF.

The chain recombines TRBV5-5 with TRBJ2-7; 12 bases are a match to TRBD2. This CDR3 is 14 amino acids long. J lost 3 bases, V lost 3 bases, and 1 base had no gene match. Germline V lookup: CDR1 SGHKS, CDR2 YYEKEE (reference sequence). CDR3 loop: CASSWTSGVYEQYF. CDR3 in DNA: TGTGCCAGCAGCTGGACTAGCGGGGTCTACGAGCAGTACTTC.

The CDR3 reads CASSLGGGYVEAFF. The CDR3 DNA is TGTGCCAGCAGCTTAGGCGGAGGGTACGTTGAAGCTTTCTTT. This chain connects TRBV7-2 to TRBJ1-1; D not resolved. The CDR3 has 14 residues. Trimming cost V 1 base and J 7 bases, with 13 bases left between them. Germline-derived CDR1 and CDR2 are SGHTA and FQGNSA.

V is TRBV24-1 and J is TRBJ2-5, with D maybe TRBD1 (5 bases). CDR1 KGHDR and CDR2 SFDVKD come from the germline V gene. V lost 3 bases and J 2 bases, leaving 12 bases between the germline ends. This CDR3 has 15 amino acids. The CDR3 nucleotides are TGTGCCACCAGTGATGGGGCCTTTGCTCAAGAGACCCAGTACTTC. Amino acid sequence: CATSDGAFAQETQYF.

CDR3 bases: TGTGCCAGCAGCTTAGAAGGACAGGTGAGCTCCTACGAGCAGTACTTC. Translated: CASSLEGQVSSYEQYF. This chain joins TRBV11-1 and TRBJ2-7; 7 nucleotides match TRBD1. Trimming removed 1 base from V and 0 bases from J; junction bases left unmatched: 6. Germline CDR1 reads SGHAT; CDR2 reads FQDESV (reference sequence). The CDR3 loop spans 16 amino acids. The full variable domain, its missing parts supplied by reference TRBV11-1 and TRBJ2-7, is EAEVAQSPRYKITEKSQAVAFWCDPISGHATLYWYRQILGQGPELLVQFQDESVVDDSQLPKDRFSAERLKGVDSTLKIQPAELGDSAMYLCASSLEGQVSSYEQYFGPGTRLTVT.

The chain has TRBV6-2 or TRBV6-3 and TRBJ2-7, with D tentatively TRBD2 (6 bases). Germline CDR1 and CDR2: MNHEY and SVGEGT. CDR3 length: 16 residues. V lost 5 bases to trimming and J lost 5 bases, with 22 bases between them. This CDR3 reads CASSIVMLRGIDEQYF. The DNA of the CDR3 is TGTGCCAGCAGTATAGTAATGTTGCGGGGCATTGACGAGCAGTACTTC.

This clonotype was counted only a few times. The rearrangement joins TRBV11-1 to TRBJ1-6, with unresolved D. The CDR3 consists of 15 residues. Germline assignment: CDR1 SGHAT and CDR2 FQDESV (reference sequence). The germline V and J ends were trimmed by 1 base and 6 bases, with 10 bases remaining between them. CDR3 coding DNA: TGTGCCAGCAGCTTAGGTAGTTCCGGTAATTCACCCCTCCACTTT. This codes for CASSLGSSGNSPLHF.

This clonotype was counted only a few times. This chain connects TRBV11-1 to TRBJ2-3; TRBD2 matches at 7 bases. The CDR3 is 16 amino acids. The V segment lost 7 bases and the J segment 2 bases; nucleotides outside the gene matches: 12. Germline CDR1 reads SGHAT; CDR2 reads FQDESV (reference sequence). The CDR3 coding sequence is TGTGCCAGCACCTCCCCCCAGCGGGGCTACACAGATACGCAGTATTTT. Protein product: CASTSPQRGYTDTQYF. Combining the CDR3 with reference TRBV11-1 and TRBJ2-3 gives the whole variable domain EAEVAQSPRYKITEKSQAVAFWCDPISGHATLYWYRQILGQGPELLVQFQDESVVDDSQLPKDRFSAERLKGVDSTLKIQPAELGDSAMYLCASTSPQRGYTDTQYFGPGTRLTVL.

As DNA, the CDR3 is TGTGCCAGCAGTTTTTGGCAGGGGGCAACAAGGAGGAACACTGAAGCTTTCTTT. This codes for CASSFWQGATRRNTEAFF. The V call is TRBV28, the J call TRBJ1-1; 8 bases map to TRBD1. Germline-derived CDR1 and CDR2 are MDHEN and SYDVKM. This CDR3 comprises 18 residues. The J segment lost 1 base and the V segment lost 3 bases, leaving 13 bases of the junction unmatched.

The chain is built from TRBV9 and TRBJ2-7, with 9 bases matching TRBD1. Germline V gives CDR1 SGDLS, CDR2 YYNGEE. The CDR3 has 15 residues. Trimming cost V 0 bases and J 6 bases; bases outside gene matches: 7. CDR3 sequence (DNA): TGTGCCAGCAGCGTAGGGGACAGGGCTGTCTTCGAGCAGTACTTC. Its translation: CASSVGDRAVFEQYF.